The 29 T cell receptor beta chains listed next were all sequenced from one sample in a study of control samples from healthy donors and cancer patients. The method was immunoSEQ multiplex PCR; TCRdb's version includes in-frame clones alone and lacks a portion of them. The sample lists 130,000 or so clones, approximately 89% seen once, with approximately 8% in the top ten. Sequenced sample: PBMCs. These receptors came from a man aged 45-60 years with head and neck cancer.

V and J are TRBV5-1 and TRBJ1-1; 11 bases align to TRBD1. The length of the CDR3 is 17 residues. Germline V gene data show CDR1 as SGHRS and CDR2 as YFSETQ. J was trimmed by 4 bases and V by 2 bases; bases with no gene match: 10. CDR3 sequence: CASSFRDRGFGGTEAFF. For the CDR3, the DNA is TGCGCCAGCAGCTTCCGGGACAGGGGGTTTGGTGGCACTGAAGCTTTCTTT.

This clone appeared once. The gene calls are TRBV3-1 (or the pseudogene TRBV3-2) and TRBJ2-1; D gene uncertain. The CDR3 runs to 13 residues. V was clipped by 1 base and J by 9 bases, with 10 bases between them. Germline V gene data show CDR1 as LGHDT and CDR2 as YNNKEL (reference sequence). The CDR3 DNA sequence: TGTGCCAGCAGCCAAGCCGAACTACGTGAGCAGTTCTTC. Its translation is CASSQAELREQFF.

V gene TRBV7-8 combines with J gene TRBJ2-5; 7 positions agree with TRBD1. The germline CDR1 and CDR2 sequences are SGHVS and FQNEAQ. The CDR3 is 15 amino acids. The V and J ends lost 5 bases and 1 base, in that order; junction bases with no gene match: 7. The CDR3 is CASSPTGVPQETQYF. For the CDR3, the DNA is TGTGCCAGCAGCCCTACAGGGGTACCCCAAGAGACCCAGTACTTC.

The chain employs TRBV5-1 and TRBJ2-7; D is perhaps TRBD1 (5 bases). The CDR3 consists of 16 residues. V was trimmed by 1 base and J by 6 bases, leaving 20 bases between them. From germline, CDR1 is SGHRS and CDR2 YFSETQ. Here the CDR3 reads CASSLRQVREQGEQYF. The CDR3 bases are TGCGCCAGCAGCTTGCGCCAAGTCAGGGAACAAGGCGAGCAGTACTTC.

The genes are TRBV5-6 and TRBJ2-5; D may be TRBD1 (5 bases). Germline V gene data show CDR1 as SGHDT and CDR2 as YYEEEE. Trimming left V 1 base short and J 4 bases short, with 11 bases between. The CDR3 is made up of 14 amino acids. CDR3 bases: TGTGCCAGCAGCTTGATGACAGCAGCAGAGACCCAGTACTTC. Its translation: CASSLMTAAETQYF.

The V call is TRBV6-6, the J call TRBJ1-2; D gene uncertain. Trimming shortened V by 4 bases and J by 3 bases, and 15 bases separated the two germline ends. CDR1 is MNHNY and CDR2 is SVGAGI in the germline V gene (reference sequence). The CDR3 length is 15 residues. The CDR3 DNA reads as TGTGCCAGCAGTTCCGCCAATCGCGTGGACTATGGCTACACCTTC. This translates into CASSSANRVDYGYTF.

The rearrangement joins TRBV18 to TRBJ2-7, with 7 bases aligning to TRBD1. The CDR3 has 15 amino acids. Losses at the gene ends were 3 bases for V and 2 bases for J; bases not matched to a gene: 7. The germline V gene has CDR1 KGHSH and CDR2 LQKENI. The CDR3 here is CASSPAGTDPYEQYF. CDR3 nucleotide sequence: TGTGCCAGCTCACCGGCCGGGACAGACCCCTACGAGCAGTACTTC.

The chain recombines TRBV4-1 with TRBJ2-5, with unresolved D. V was shortened by 4 bases and J by 0 bases, with 6 bases between the two germline ends. Germline V lookup: CDR1 MGHRA, CDR2 YSYEKL. The CDR3 has 13 amino acids. The CDR3 DNA follows: TGCGCCAGCAGCCTGACATACCAAGAGACCCAGTACTTC. Residues: CASSLTYQETQYF.

The chain uses TRBV5-6 and TRBJ1-1; 9 bases line up with TRBD1. The CDR3 contains 15 residues. J lost 4 bases, V lost 3 bases, and 7 bases had no gene match. Germline CDR1 and CDR2: SGHDT and YYEEEE. CDR3 region: CASSWDRVGGTEAFF. The CDR3 DNA reads TGTGCCAGCAGCTGGGACAGGGTAGGGGGCACTGAAGCTTTCTTT.

The chain recombines TRBV7-9 with TRBJ2-7; TRBD1 matches 9 bases. From germline, CDR1 is SEHNR and CDR2 FQNEAQ (reference sequence). This CDR3 has 15 residues. Germline trimming cut 4 bases from V and 0 bases from J; bases unmatched to any gene: 4. DNA of the CDR3: TGTGCCAGCAGCTCCGGGACAGGGAGCTCCTACGAGCAGTACTTC. It codes for CASSSGTGSSYEQYF. Using reference TRBV7-9 and TRBJ2-7 for the parts outside the CDR3, the full variable domain is DTGVSQNPRHKITKRGQNVTFRCDPISEHNRLYWYRQTLGQGPEFLTYFQNEAQLEKSRLLSDRFSAERPKGSFSTLEIQRTEQGDSAMYLCASSSGTGSSYEQYFGPGTRLTVT.

This clone was found once. V is TRBV28 and J is TRBJ2-2, with TRBD2 as a possible D gene (6 bases). This CDR3 spans 13 amino acids. CDR1 is MDHEN, CDR2 SYDVKM, per germline. The V end was cut by 8 bases, the J end by 1 base, with 8 bases between. Here the CDR3 DNA reads TGTGCCAGCCGGGACTTGAACACCGGGGAGCTGTTTTTT. This encodes CASRDLNTGELFF.

The chain employs TRBV5-1 and TRBJ2-5; no definite D call. Germline CDR1 reads SGHRS; CDR2 reads YFSETQ. The CDR3 spans 16 residues. The V and J ends lost 0 bases and 3 bases respectively, with 15 bases between them. The CDR3 region is CASSLANRAYEETQYF. The CDR3 DNA sequence: TGCGCCAGCAGCTTGGCCAACCGGGCCTACGAAGAGACCCAGTACTTC. The variable domain in full, with the rest retrieved from reference TRBV5-1 and TRBJ2-5, is KAGVTQTPRYLIKTRGQQVTLSCSPISGHRSVSWYQQTPGQGLQFLFEYFSETQRNKGNFPGRFSGRQFSNSRSEMNVSTLELGDSALYLCASSLANRAYEETQYFGPGTRLLVL.

The rearrangement uses TRBV7-2 and TRBJ2-5; D not certain. CDR1 and CDR2 from the germline V gene are SGHTA and FQGNSA. The V end lost 1 base, the J end lost 1 base, and 4 bases lay between the germline ends. The CDR3 has 13 residues. The CDR3 sequence is CASSLDRQETQYF. CDR3 DNA sequence: TGTGCCAGCAGCTTAGACCGCCAAGAGACCCAGTACTTC.

The chain recombines TRBV5-1 with TRBJ1-2; D is possibly TRBD1 (6 bases). Trimming removed 1 base at V and 3 bases at J, with 22 bases between. Germline lookup yields CDR1 SGHRS and CDR2 YFSETQ. CDR3 length: 18 residues. The CDR3 sequence: CASSLSLFTGTLDYGYTF. Here the CDR3 DNA reads TGCGCCAGCAGCTTGTCCCTCTTTACCGGGACACTTGACTATGGCTACACCTTC. The variable domain in full, completed from reference TRBV5-1 and TRBJ1-2, reads KAGVTQTPRYLIKTRGQQVTLSCSPISGHRSVSWYQQTPGQGLQFLFEYFSETQRNKGNFPGRFSGRQFSNSRSEMNVSTLELGDSALYLCASSLSLFTGTLDYGYTFGSGTRLTVV.

V usage is TRBV9 and J usage is TRBJ2-5; 14 nucleotides match TRBD2. Germline loops: CDR1 SGDLS, CDR2 YYNGEE. CDR3 length equals 15 residues. Unmatched junction bases numbered 2, after V lost 3 bases and J lost 4 bases. CDR3 sequence reads: CASSATSGRGETQYF. CDR3 nucleotide sequence: TGTGCCAGCAGCGCGACTAGCGGGAGGGGAGAGACCCAGTACTTC. The complete variable domain, with remaining parts taken from reference TRBV9 and TRBJ2-5, reads DSGVTQTPKHLITATGQRVTLRCSPRSGDLSVYWYQQSLDQGLQFLIQYYNGEERAKGNILERFSAQQFPDLHSELNLSSLELGDSALYFCASSATSGRGETQYFGPGTRLLVL.

The J gene is TRBJ1-5, the V gene TRBV6-5; D gene uncertain. With 5 bases removed from V and 6 bases from J, the gap between germline ends came to 8 bases. Germline loops: CDR1 MNHEY, CDR2 SVGAGI. The CDR3 spans 12 residues. The CDR3 nucleotides read TGTGCCAGCAGTCCAAGACCTCAGCCCCAGCATTTT. Amino acids: CASSPRPQPQHF.

This clone was found a few times. The V and J genes are TRBV5-8 and TRBJ2-7; D possibly uses TRBD1 or TRBD2 (5 bases each). CDR1 is SGHTS, CDR2 YDEGEE, per germline. With 2 bases removed from V and 1 base from J, the gap between germline ends came to 7 bases. CDR3 length: 13 amino acids. The chain's CDR3 is CASSFGGSYEQYF. CDR3 nucleotides: TGTGCCAGCAGCTTTGGGGGTTCCTACGAGCAGTACTTC.

This chain joins TRBV18 and TRBJ1-1; weak D call: TRBD1 (5 bases). The V and J ends lost 4 bases and 3 bases respectively, with 9 bases between them. This CDR3 spans 13 amino acids. In germline, CDR1 is KGHSH, CDR2 LQKENI. The chain's CDR3 is CASSQGLDTEAFF. The DNA for the CDR3 is TGTGCCAGCTCACAGGGACTCGACACTGAAGCTTTCTTT.

The J gene is TRBJ2-1, the V gene TRBV7-6; TRBD2 is a possible D gene (6 bases). Germline V gene sequence: CDR1 SGHVS, CDR2 FNYEAQ. Trimming shortened V by 1 base and J by 0 bases, and 13 bases separated the two germline ends. CDR3 length: 17 amino acids. The CDR3 region is CASSLGDFAGSYNEQFF. The CDR3 DNA is TGTGCCAGCAGCTTAGGGGACTTCGCCGGCTCCTACAATGAGCAGTTCTTC.

The chain has TRBV4-1 and TRBJ2-5; tentative D call: TRBD2 (5 bases). Trimming stripped 4 bases from V and 4 bases from J, with 16 bases between. Germline V gives CDR1 MGHRA, CDR2 YSYEKL. This CDR3 contains 15 residues. This chain's CDR3 is CASSLALGSGETQYF. The CDR3 nucleotides are TGCGCCAGCAGCCTAGCCCTGGGGAGCGGAGAGACCCAGTACTTC.

This chain links TRBV7-3 with TRBJ2-5, with D possibly being TRBD2 (6 bases). The germline V and J ends were trimmed by 10 bases and 0 bases, with 18 bases remaining between them. The CDR3 has 15 amino acids. Germline V gene data show CDR1 as SGHTA and CDR2 as FQGTGA. The DNA for the CDR3 is TGTGCCAACCTTCCCGGAGGGTCCGACCAAGAGACCCAGTACTTC. Translated: CANLPGGSDQETQYF.

The rearrangement uses TRBV30 and TRBJ2-1; D unresolved. The CDR3 is 11 residues long. V lost 3 bases, J lost 4 bases, and 4 bases lay in between. CDR1 and CDR2 (germline): GTSNPN, SVGIG (reference sequence). The CDR3 region is CAWRQYNEQFF. The CDR3 DNA is TGTGCCTGGAGACAGTACAATGAGCAGTTCTTC.

This clone was seen once. A read error may account for a junction end that differs from germline. This rearrangement joins TRBV6-5 to TRBJ2-7; a weak D match, TRBD1 (6 bases). The CDR3 loop spans 14 amino acids. Germline CDR1 and CDR2: MNHEY and SVGAGI. CDR3 protein: CASSYSGGTYKQYF. In nucleotides, the CDR3 is TGTGCCAGCAGTTACTCAGGGGGTACCTACAAGCAGTACTTC.

J is TRBJ2-7 and V is TRBV9; 9 bases agree with TRBD1. This CDR3 is built from 15 residues. Trimming took 4 bases from V and 1 from J; bases not matched to a gene: 6. CDR1 and CDR2 (germline): SGDLS, YYNGEE. CDR3 region: CASSPRQGESYEQYF. CDR3 in DNA: TGTGCCAGCAGCCCGAGACAGGGGGAGTCCTACGAGCAGTACTTC.

The V gene is TRBV27, the J gene TRBJ1-2; tentative D call: TRBD1 (5 bases). The germline CDR1 and CDR2 sequences are MNHEY and SMNVEV (reference sequence). Trimming shortened V by 3 bases and J by 4 bases, and 15 bases separated the two germline ends. The CDR3 extends over 15 amino acids. CDR3 sequence reads: CASSFGRGEIYGYTF. The DNA for the CDR3 is TGTGCCAGCAGTTTTGGTAGGGGAGAAATCTATGGCTACACCTTC.

With regard to this clone: One end of the junction varies from germline; a read error may be responsible. The rearrangement joins TRBV11-1 to TRBJ2-1; 9 nucleotides line up with TRBD2. In germline, CDR1 is SGHAT, CDR2 FQDESV (reference sequence). The CDR3 is 15 residues long. This CDR3 is CASSLAGSVVGEQFF. The CDR3 region has the DNA TGTGCCAGCAGCCTAGCGGGAAGTGTCGTTGGTGAGCAGTTCTTC.

This sequence joins TRBV5-1 and TRBJ1-2; possibly TRBD1 for D (6 bases). Trimming took 4 bases from V and 1 from J, leaving 11 bases between them. CDR3 length: 14 residues. Germline-derived CDR1 and CDR2 are SGHRS and YFSETQ. In DNA form, the CDR3 reads TGCGCCAGCAGCACGACAGGCTTTAACTATGGCTACACCTTC. This codes for CASSTTGFNYGYTF.

This chain connects TRBV14 to TRBJ2-7; 8 bases agree with TRBD1. Germline CDR1 reads SGHDN; CDR2 reads FVKESK. V lost 0 bases, J lost 2 bases, and 9 bases stayed unmatched. This CDR3 is built from 17 residues. CDR3 in amino acids: CASSQEKTGEVTYEQYF. CDR3 coding DNA: TGTGCCAGCAGCCAAGAAAAGACAGGGGAAGTAACCTACGAGCAGTACTTC.

V and J are TRBV2 and TRBJ2-6; D is perhaps TRBD1 (7 bases). V was trimmed by 4 bases and J by 0 bases, leaving 19 bases between them. The germline V gene has CDR1 SNHLY and CDR2 FYNNEI. The CDR3 spans 19 residues. CDR3 protein: CASSVPQGGLYSGANVLTF. The DNA for the CDR3 is TGTGCCAGCAGTGTCCCGCAGGGGGGCCTATACTCTGGGGCCAACGTCCTGACTTTC.